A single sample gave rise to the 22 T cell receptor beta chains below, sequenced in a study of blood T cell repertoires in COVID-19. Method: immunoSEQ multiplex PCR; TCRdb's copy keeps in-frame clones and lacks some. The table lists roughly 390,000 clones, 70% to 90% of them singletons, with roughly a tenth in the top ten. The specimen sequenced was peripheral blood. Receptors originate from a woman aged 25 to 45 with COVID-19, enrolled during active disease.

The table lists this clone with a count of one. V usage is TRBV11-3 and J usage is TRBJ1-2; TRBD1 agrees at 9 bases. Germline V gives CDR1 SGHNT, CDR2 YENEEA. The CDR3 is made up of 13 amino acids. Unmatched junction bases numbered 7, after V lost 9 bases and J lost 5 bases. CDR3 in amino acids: CASRDREFYGYTF. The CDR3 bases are TGTGCCAGTCGGGACAGGGAGTTTTATGGCTACACCTTC. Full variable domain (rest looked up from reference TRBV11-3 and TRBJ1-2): EAGVVQSPRYKIIEKKQPVAFWCNPISGHNTLYWYLQNLGQGPELLIRYENEEAVDDSQLPKDRFSAERLKGVDSTLKIQPAELGDSAVYLCASRDREFYGYTFGSGTRLTVV.

CDR3: CASSPLNTEAFF. The CDR3 DNA follows: TGTGCCAGCAGTCCTTTAAACACTGAAGCTTTCTTT. The V gene is TRBV2, the J gene TRBJ1-1; D unclear. V lost 5 bases to trimming and J lost 2 bases, with 6 bases between them. CDR3 length equals 12 residues. Germline assignment: CDR1 SNHLY and CDR2 FYNNEI.

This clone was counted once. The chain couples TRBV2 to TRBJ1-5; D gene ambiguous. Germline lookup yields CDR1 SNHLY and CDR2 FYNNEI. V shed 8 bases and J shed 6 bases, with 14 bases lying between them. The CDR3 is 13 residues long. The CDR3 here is CASSREGGQPQHF. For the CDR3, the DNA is TGTGCCAGCTCCCGCGAGGGTGGTCAGCCCCAGCATTTT.

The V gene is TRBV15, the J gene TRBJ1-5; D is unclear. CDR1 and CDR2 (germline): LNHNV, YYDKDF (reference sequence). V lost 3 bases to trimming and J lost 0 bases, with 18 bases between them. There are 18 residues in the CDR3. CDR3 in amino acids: CATSSEYRRGLSNQPQHF. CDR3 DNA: TGTGCCACCAGCAGTGAATACAGAAGAGGACTTAGCAATCAGCCCCAGCATTTT.

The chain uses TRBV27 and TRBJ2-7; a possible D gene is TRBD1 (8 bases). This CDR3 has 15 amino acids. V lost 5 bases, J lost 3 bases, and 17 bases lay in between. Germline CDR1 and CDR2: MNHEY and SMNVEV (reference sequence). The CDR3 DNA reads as TGTGCCAGCAGTACTTACAGGGGGGGGAGCTACGAGCAGTACTTC. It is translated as CASSTYRGGSYEQYF.

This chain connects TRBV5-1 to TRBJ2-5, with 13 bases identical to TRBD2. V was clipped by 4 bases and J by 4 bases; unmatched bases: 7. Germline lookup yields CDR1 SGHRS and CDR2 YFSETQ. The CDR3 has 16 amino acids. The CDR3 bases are TGCGCCAGCAGCGGTGGACTAGCGGGAGTGTCAGAGACCCAGTACTTC. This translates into CASSGGLAGVSETQYF.

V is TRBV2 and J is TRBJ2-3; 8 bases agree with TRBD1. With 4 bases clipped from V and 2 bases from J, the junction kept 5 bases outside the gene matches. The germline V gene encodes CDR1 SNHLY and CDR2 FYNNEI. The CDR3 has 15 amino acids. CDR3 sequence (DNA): TGTGCCAGCAGTGCATGGACAGGGTACACAGATACGCAGTATTTT. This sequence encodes CASSAWTGYTDTQYF.

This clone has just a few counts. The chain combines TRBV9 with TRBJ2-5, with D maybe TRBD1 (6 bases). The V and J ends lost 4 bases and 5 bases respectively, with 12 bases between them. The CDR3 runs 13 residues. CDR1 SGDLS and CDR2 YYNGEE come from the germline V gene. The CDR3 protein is CASSPGAWETQYF. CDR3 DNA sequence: TGTGCCAGCAGCCCAGGGGCCTGGGAGACCCAGTACTTC.

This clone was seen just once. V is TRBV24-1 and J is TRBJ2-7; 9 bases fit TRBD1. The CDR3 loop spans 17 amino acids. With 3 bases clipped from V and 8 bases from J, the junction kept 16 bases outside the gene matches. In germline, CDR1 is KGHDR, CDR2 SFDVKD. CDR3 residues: CATSDPPGQGYLGKQYF. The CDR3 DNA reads TGTGCCACCAGTGATCCTCCGGGACAGGGATATCTCGGGAAGCAGTACTTC.

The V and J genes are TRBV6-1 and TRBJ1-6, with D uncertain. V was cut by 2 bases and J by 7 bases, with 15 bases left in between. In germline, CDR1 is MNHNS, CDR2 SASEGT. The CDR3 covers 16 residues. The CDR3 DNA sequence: TGTGCCAGCAGTGAATCGCGCCGGTTGGTAAATTCACCCCTCCACTTT. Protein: CASSESRRLVNSPLHF.

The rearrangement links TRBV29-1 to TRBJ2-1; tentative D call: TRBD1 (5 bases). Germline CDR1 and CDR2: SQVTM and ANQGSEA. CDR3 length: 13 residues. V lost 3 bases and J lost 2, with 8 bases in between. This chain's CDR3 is CSVETVTYNEQFF. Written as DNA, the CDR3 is TGCAGCGTTGAGACAGTTACCTACAATGAGCAGTTCTTC.

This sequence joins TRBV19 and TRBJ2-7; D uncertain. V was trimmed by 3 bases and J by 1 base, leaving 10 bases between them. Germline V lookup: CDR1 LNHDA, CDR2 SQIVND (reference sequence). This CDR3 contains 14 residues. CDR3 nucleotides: TGTGCCAGTAGTATTGGCCACGGGTCCTACGAGCAGTACTTC. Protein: CASSIGHGSYEQYF.

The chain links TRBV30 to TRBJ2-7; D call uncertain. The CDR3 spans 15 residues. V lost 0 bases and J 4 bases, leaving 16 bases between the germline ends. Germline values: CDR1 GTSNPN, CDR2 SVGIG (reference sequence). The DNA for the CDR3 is TGTGCCTGGAGTGTAGGCATCGGCGAGCGTTACGAGCAGTACTTC. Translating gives CAWSVGIGERYEQYF.

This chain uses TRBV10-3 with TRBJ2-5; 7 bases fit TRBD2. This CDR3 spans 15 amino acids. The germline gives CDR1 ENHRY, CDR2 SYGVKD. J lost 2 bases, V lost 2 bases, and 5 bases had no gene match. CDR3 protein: CAISESLAAQETQYF. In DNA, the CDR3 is TGTGCCATCAGTGAGAGCCTAGCGGCTCAAGAGACCCAGTACTTC.

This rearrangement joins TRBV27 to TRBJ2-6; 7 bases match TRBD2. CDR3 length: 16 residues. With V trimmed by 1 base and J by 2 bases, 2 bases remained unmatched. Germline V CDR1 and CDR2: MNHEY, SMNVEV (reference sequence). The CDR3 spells CASSLWGGAGANVLTF. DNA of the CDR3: TGTGCCAGCAGTTTATGGGGGGGGGCTGGGGCCAACGTCCTGACTTTC.

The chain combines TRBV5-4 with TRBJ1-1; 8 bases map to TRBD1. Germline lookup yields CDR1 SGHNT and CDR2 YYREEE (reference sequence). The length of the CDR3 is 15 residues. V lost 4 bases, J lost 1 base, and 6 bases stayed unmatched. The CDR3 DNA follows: TGTGCCAGCAGCCCAGGACAGGGTCGGAACACTGAAGCTTTCTTT. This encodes CASSPGQGRNTEAFF. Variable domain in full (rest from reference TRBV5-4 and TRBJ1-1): ETGVTQSPTHLIKTRGQQVTLRCSSQSGHNTVSWYQQALGQGPQFIFQYYREEENGRGNFPPRFSGLQFPNYSSELNVNALELDDSALYLCASSPGQGRNTEAFFGQGTRLTVV.

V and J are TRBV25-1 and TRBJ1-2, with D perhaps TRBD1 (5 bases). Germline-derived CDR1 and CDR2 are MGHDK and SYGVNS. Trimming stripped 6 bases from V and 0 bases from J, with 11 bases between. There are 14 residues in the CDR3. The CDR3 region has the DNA TGTGCCAGCAGACCCCCGGGGGCTAACTATGGCTACACCTTC. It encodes CASRPPGANYGYTF.

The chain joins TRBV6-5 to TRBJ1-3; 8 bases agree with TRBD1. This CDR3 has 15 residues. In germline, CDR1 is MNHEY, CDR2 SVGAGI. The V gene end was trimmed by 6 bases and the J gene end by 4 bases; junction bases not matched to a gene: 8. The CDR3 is CASRGTGKPGNTIYF. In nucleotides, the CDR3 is TGTGCCAGCAGAGGGACAGGAAAACCGGGAAACACCATATATTTT.

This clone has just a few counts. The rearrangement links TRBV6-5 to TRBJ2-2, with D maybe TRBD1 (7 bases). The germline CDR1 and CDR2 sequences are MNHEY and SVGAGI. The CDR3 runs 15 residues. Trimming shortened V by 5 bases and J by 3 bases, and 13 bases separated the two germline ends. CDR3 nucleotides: TGTGCCAGCAGTCCGCAGGGGGGCCACACCGGGGAGCTGTTTTTT. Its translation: CASSPQGGHTGELFF.

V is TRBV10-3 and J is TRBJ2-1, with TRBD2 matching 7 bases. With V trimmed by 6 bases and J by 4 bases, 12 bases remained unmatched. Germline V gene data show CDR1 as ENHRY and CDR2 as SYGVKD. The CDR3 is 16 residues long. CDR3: CAISTPRGESYNEQFF. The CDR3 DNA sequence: TGTGCCATCAGCACCCCTCGGGGGGAGAGTTACAATGAGCAGTTCTTC.

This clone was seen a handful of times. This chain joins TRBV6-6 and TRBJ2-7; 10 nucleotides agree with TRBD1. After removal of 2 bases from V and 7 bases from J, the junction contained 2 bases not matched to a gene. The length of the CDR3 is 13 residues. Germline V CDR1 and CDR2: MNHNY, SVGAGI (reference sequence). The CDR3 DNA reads TGTGCCAGCAGTTACGGGACAGGGGTTGAGCAGTACTTC. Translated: CASSYGTGVEQYF.

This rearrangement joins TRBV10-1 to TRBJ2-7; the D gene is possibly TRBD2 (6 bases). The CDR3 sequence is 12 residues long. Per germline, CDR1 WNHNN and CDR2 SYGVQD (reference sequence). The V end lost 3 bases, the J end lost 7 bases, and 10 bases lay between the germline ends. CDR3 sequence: CASSEHGGEQYF. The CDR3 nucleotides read TGCGCCAGCAGTGAACACGGAGGGGAGCAGTACTTC.